The 30 T cell receptor beta chains given below trace back to one sample, sequenced in a study of T cells in Graves' hyperthyroidism and ophthalmopathy. RNA transcripts served as the template for amplifying TCR beta CDR3 regions. When the TCR CDR3 underwent first-round RT-PCR, the HTBI primer set was used. MiXCR, applied by TCRdb to the multiplex PCR reads, yields one record per CDR3 protein. The table includes roughly 400,000 distinct CDR3 sequences, 11% to 15% detected once. The sequenced sample consisted of blood. The receptors come from a man aged 45-65 years with Graves' ophthalmopathy.

This clonotype was seen ten or more times. V is TRBV5-1 and J is TRBJ2-2; weak D call: TRBD1 (6 bases). Trimming took 6 bases from V and 5 from J, leaving 14 bases between them. Germline V CDR1 and CDR2: SGHRS, YFSETQ. This CDR3 comprises 14 residues. The CDR3, as DNA: TGCGCCAGCAACCCCACAGGGACGACCGGGGAGCTGTTTTTT. This translates into CASNPTGTTGELFF.

The rearrangement uses TRBV6-1 and TRBJ2-5; 7 bases agree with TRBD2. This CDR3 contains 15 residues. J was trimmed by 2 bases and V by 2 bases; bases with no gene match: 5. The germline gives CDR1 MNHNS, CDR2 SASEGT. CDR3 region: CASSEIAGEQETQYF. CDR3 in DNA: TGTGCCAGCAGTGAAATTGCGGGAGAACAAGAGACCCAGTACTTC.

This clonotype was recorded a few times. V gene TRBV7-9 combines with J gene TRBJ2-1; 13 bases map to TRBD2. CDR1 SEHNR and CDR2 FQNEAQ come from the germline V gene (reference sequence). The CDR3 spans 15 residues. Germline trimming cut 5 bases from V and 8 bases from J; bases unmatched to any gene: 6. CDR3 loop: CASSRTSGRGYEQFF. The DNA for the CDR3 is TGTGCCAGCAGCCGCACTAGCGGGAGGGGCTATGAGCAGTTCTTC.

CDR3 bases: TGCAGCGTTGAGACGGGGACCCAGTACTTC. Translating gives CSVETGTQYF. V is TRBV29-1 and J is TRBJ2-5; D is unclear. In germline, CDR1 is SQVTM, CDR2 ANQGSEA. The V and J ends lost 3 bases and 7 bases respectively, with 6 bases between them. CDR3 length equals 10 residues. The entire variable domain, with the rest obtained from reference TRBV29-1 and TRBJ2-5, is as follows: SAVISQKPSRDICQRGTSLTIQCQVDSQVTMMFWYRQQPGQSLTLIATANQGSEATYESGFVIDKFPISRPNLTFSTLTVSNMSPEDSSIYLCSVETGTQYFGPGTRLLVL.

This clonotype was counted ten times or more. The gene calls are TRBV3-1 and TRBJ2-7; TRBD2 aligns across 11 bases. After removal of 4 bases from V and 6 bases from J, the junction contained 5 bases not matched to a gene. Germline CDR1 reads LGHDT; CDR2 reads YNNKEL (reference sequence). The CDR3 has 14 amino acids. CDR3 sequence reads: CASSLSGRASEQYF. Here the CDR3 DNA reads TGTGCCAGCAGCCTTAGCGGGAGGGCCTCCGAGCAGTACTTC.

The J gene is TRBJ2-7, the V gene TRBV14; 7 bases line up with TRBD1. The CDR3 runs 15 residues. V was clipped by 1 base and J by 5 bases; unmatched bases: 8. Per germline, CDR1 SGHDN and CDR2 FVKESK. CDR3 nucleotides: TGTGCCAGCAGCCAAGCGGACAGGCGTGGAAACGAGCAGTACTTC. As protein: CASSQADRRGNEQYF.

The V gene is TRBV6-6, the J gene TRBJ2-2, with D tentatively TRBD1 (6 bases). Trimming left V 0 bases short and J 8 bases short, with 16 bases between. The CDR3 spans 16 residues. Germline V gene lookup returns CDR1 MNHNY and CDR2 SVGAGI (reference sequence). The CDR3 DNA follows: TGTGCCAGCAGTTACTCGAGGTTCAGGGGTATAGGGGAGCTGTTTTTT. Translating it yields CASSYSRFRGIGELFF.

This clonotype was seen at least ten times. The V call is TRBV30, the J call TRBJ1-2; TRBD1 might be the D (5 bases). The V end was cut by 0 bases, the J end by 6 bases, with 11 bases between. This CDR3 region has 13 residues. CDR1 and CDR2 from the germline V gene are GTSNPN and SVGIG (reference sequence). CDR3 loop: CAWSVRGGDGYTF. DNA of the CDR3: TGTGCCTGGAGTGTACGGGGCGGTGATGGCTACACCTTC.

This clonotype was found many times. V usage is TRBV11-3 and J usage is TRBJ2-2; the D is unclear. Germline values: CDR1 SGHNT, CDR2 YENEEA. The CDR3 is 13 residues long. The V gene lost 0 bases and the J gene lost 7 bases, with 6 bases spanning the gap. CDR3 nucleotide sequence: TGTGCCAGCAGCTTAGAGGGATTCGGGGAGCTGTTTTTT. Translation: CASSLEGFGELFF.

The CDR3 protein is CASSFRTAGGDYEQYF. The DNA for the CDR3 is TGTGCCAGCAGTTTTCGGACAGCGGGAGGGGACTACGAGCAGTACTTC. This rearrangement joins TRBV28 to TRBJ2-7, with 10 bases matching TRBD2. V lost 3 bases and J lost 3; bases outside the gene matches: 8. The CDR3 totals 16 residues. From germline, CDR1 is MDHEN and CDR2 SYDVKM.

V gene TRBV28 combines with J gene TRBJ1-6, with a possible D match to TRBD1 (6 bases). With 5 bases removed from V and 10 bases from J, the gap between germline ends came to 18 bases. CDR1 MDHEN and CDR2 SYDVKM come from the germline V gene. This CDR3 comprises 15 residues. CDR3 residues: CASSPSAGGGSPLHF. Here the CDR3 DNA reads TGTGCCAGCAGTCCGAGTGCGGGGGGCGGATCACCCCTCCACTTT.

This clonotype was found a few times. V gene TRBV7-9 combines with J gene TRBJ2-2, with 9 bases fitting TRBD2. CDR1 is SEHNR, CDR2 FQNEAQ, per germline (reference sequence). V gave up 5 bases and J gave up 1 base; unmatched junction bases: 8. The CDR3 length is 17 residues. CDR3 nucleotide sequence: TGTGCCAGCAGCAGATATCTAGCGGGACTGAACACCGGGGAGCTGTTTTTT. Protein sequence: CASSRYLAGLNTGELFF.

A note on this clonotype: A much larger clone sits a single nucleotide away, making a read error possible. This chain links TRBV24-1 with TRBJ2-5; tentatively, D is TRBD1 or TRBD2 (6 bases each). The CDR3 contains 14 residues. Per the germline V gene, CDR1 is KGHDR and CDR2 is SFDVKD. In nucleotides, the CDR3 is TGTGCCACCGGTGATTGGGGGGCTCAAGAGACCCAGTACTTC. It codes for CATGDWGAQETQYF.

This clonotype was seen a few times. The V gene is TRBV19, the J gene TRBJ1-1; D call uncertain. Trimming stripped 6 bases from V and 2 bases from J, with 10 bases between. The length of the CDR3 is 13 residues. Germline V gene sequence: CDR1 LNHDA, CDR2 SQIVND (reference sequence). The CDR3 DNA follows: TGTGCCAGTAGAATTACAGTTAACACTGAAGCTTTCTTT. Translated, it gives CASRITVNTEAFF.

Many counts were recorded for this clonotype. V usage is TRBV11-2 and J usage is TRBJ2-2; 7 bases fit TRBD2. CDR1 is SGHAT, CDR2 FQNNGV, per germline. V was pared by 0 bases and J by 4 bases, with 5 bases of the junction left unmatched. The CDR3 covers 16 residues. The CDR3, as DNA: TGTGCCAGCAGCTTAGAGCGGGGGTCGGTCACCGGGGAGCTGTTTTTT. Translated, it gives CASSLERGSVTGELFF. Based on the CDR3 plus reference TRBV11-2 and TRBJ2-2, the full variable domain is EAGVAQSPRYKIIEKRQSVAFWCNPISGHATLYWYQQILGQGPKLLIQFQNNGVVDDSQLPKDRFSAERLKGVDSTLKIQPAKLEDSAVYLCASSLERGSVTGELFFGEGSRLTVL.

This clonotype was found many times. The chain is built from TRBV29-1 and TRBJ1-6; D uncertain. V lost 2 bases and J lost 10, with 15 bases in between. The germline CDR1 and CDR2 sequences are SQVTM and ANQGSEA. The CDR3 length is 14 residues. CDR3 coding DNA: TGCAGCGTTGAACGTGGCTCCTCTAGGTCACCCCTCCACTTT. It specifies CSVERGSSRSPLHF. Drawing the rest from reference TRBV29-1 and TRBJ1-6, the complete variable domain is SAVISQKPSRDICQRGTSLTIQCQVDSQVTMMFWYRQQPGQSLTLIATANQGSEATYESGFVIDKFPISRPNLTFSTLTVSNMSPEDSSIYLCSVERGSSRSPLHFGNGTRLTVT.

This clonotype was counted many times. The rearrangement joins TRBV30 to TRBJ2-3, with no clear D. V was trimmed by 0 bases and J by 5 bases, leaving 6 bases between them. The CDR3 loop spans 12 amino acids. Germline V lookup: CDR1 GTSNPN, CDR2 SVGIG (reference sequence). The CDR3 is CAWSVLQDTQYF. The CDR3 nucleotides read TGTGCCTGGAGTGTACTTCAAGATACGCAGTATTTT.

The CDR3 reads CASTSGDSYNSPLHF. DNA of the CDR3: TGTGCCAGCACATCCGGGGACTCCTATAATTCACCCCTCCACTTT. The chain joins TRBV27 to TRBJ1-6; D uncertain. Germline assignment: CDR1 MNHEY and CDR2 SMNVEV (reference sequence). CDR3 length equals 15 residues. V lost 7 bases and J lost 0, with 10 bases in between.

This clonotype was picked up many times. This chain connects TRBV13 to TRBJ2-3; D is possibly TRBD1 (5 bases). The V end lost 5 bases, the J end lost 2 bases, and 23 bases lay between the germline ends. Per the germline V gene, CDR1 is PRHDT and CDR2 is FYEKMQ (reference sequence). The CDR3 is 18 residues long. CDR3 residues: CASSARQGTVLPTDTQYF. CDR3 in DNA: TGTGCCAGCAGCGCTCGTCAGGGCACAGTTCTACCCACAGATACGCAGTATTTT.

Concerning this clonotype itself: A much larger clone lies one base from this, so it may be a read error. The chain employs TRBV29-1 and TRBJ2-7, with D perhaps assigned TRBD1 or TRBD2 (6 bases each). Germline V gene sequence: CDR1 SQVTM, CDR2 ANQGSEA. The CDR3 is 13 amino acids. V lost 5 bases and J 4 bases, leaving 15 bases between the germline ends. The CDR3 nucleotides are TGCAGCGTTAGTTCGGGGGCGGGATACGAGCAGTACTTC. Its translation is CSVSSGAGYEQYF.

This sequence joins TRBV7-9 and TRBJ1-4; 11 bases map to TRBD1. The CDR3 spans 16 residues. Germline lookup yields CDR1 SEHNR and CDR2 FQNEAQ (reference sequence). V dropped 5 bases and J dropped 8; count of bases not matched to a gene: 10. Here the CDR3 DNA reads TGTGCCAGCAGCCTGGACAGGGGGCGTTTCGGAGAAAAACTGTTTTTT. It translates to CASSLDRGRFGEKLFF.

This clonotype has ten or more counts. The chain uses TRBV6-1 and TRBJ2-1; D gene ambiguous. There are 15 residues in the CDR3. The germline gives CDR1 MNHNS, CDR2 SASEGT. Trimming cost V 4 bases and J 6 bases, with 16 bases left between them. The DNA of the CDR3 is TGTGCCAGCAGTGTTGTGATCCGGGCCGCCAATGAGCAGTTCTTC. As protein: CASSVVIRAANEQFF.

This clonotype was detected many times. The J gene is TRBJ2-7, the V gene TRBV18, with 11 bases lining up with TRBD1. CDR1 is KGHSH, CDR2 LQKENI, per germline. The CDR3 contains 14 residues. The V segment lost 5 bases and the J segment 2 bases; nucleotides outside the gene matches: 2. CDR3 region: CASSGTGGAYEQYF. CDR3 bases: TGTGCCAGCTCAGGGACAGGGGGTGCCTACGAGCAGTACTTC.

V is TRBV19 and J is TRBJ2-1; D call uncertain. V gave up 5 bases and J gave up 4 bases, with 12 bases separating them. This CDR3 comprises 14 residues. The germline V gene encodes CDR1 LNHDA and CDR2 SQIVND (reference sequence). The CDR3 here is CASSQTPEYNEQFF. The CDR3, as DNA: TGTGCCAGTAGTCAGACCCCGGAATACAATGAGCAGTTCTTC.

Many counts were recorded for this clonotype. The rearrangement links TRBV11-2 to TRBJ2-1; weak D call: TRBD2 (6 bases). This CDR3 has 14 residues. V lost 5 bases to trimming and J lost 0 bases, with 8 bases between them. Germline CDR1 and CDR2: SGHAT and FQNNGV. The CDR3, as DNA: TGTGCCAGCAGCGGAGCGGGCTCCTACAATGAGCAGTTCTTC. Its translation is CASSGAGSYNEQFF.

This clonotype appeared a few times. V is TRBV6-1 and J is TRBJ2-3; 13 bases are shared with TRBD2. Losses at the gene ends were 6 bases for V and 0 bases for J; bases not matched to a gene: 6. CDR1 MNHNS and CDR2 SASEGT come from the germline V gene. This CDR3 has 17 amino acids. The CDR3 sequence: CASRGLAGRPSTDTQYF. The CDR3 DNA reads TGTGCCAGCAGGGGACTAGCGGGACGACCTAGCACAGATACGCAGTATTTT.

This clonotype was seen a few times. The chain recombines TRBV9 with TRBJ2-7, with 7 bases aligning to TRBD1. CDR1 and CDR2 (germline): SGDLS, YYNGEE. Trimming cost V 4 bases and J 5 bases; bases outside gene matches: 15. The CDR3 consists of 16 residues. CDR3 protein: CASSPGGQAASHEQYF. The CDR3 DNA reads TGTGCCAGCAGCCCAGGCGGACAGGCGGCTAGCCACGAGCAGTACTTC.

CDR3 region: CASGRTVTDTQYF. The CDR3 DNA reads TGTGCCAGCGGGAGGACCGTCACAGATACGCAGTATTTT. The V gene is TRBV6-1, the J gene TRBJ2-3; D may be TRBD2 (6 bases). V was cut by 8 bases and J by 2 bases, with 11 bases left in between. The CDR3 has 13 amino acids. Germline V gene lookup returns CDR1 MNHNS and CDR2 SASEGT.

The V and J genes are TRBV24-1 and TRBJ2-5, with 11 bases fitting TRBD2. The CDR3 spans 14 residues. Germline CDR1 KGHDR, CDR2 SFDVKD. Trimming took 2 bases from V and 7 from J; bases not matched to a gene: 2. As DNA, the CDR3 is TGTGCCACCAGTGATTCAGGGACTAGCGGGACCCAGTACTTC. Translated: CATSDSGTSGTQYF.

In its sample, this clonotype was seen many times. This chain joins TRBV5-1 and TRBJ1-1; D call uncertain. This CDR3 comprises 13 residues. V lost 0 bases and J lost 1, with 4 bases in between. Germline V lookup: CDR1 SGHRS, CDR2 YFSETQ. The CDR3 nucleotides are TGCGCCAGCAGCTTGGACACGAACACTGAAGCTTTCTTT. Its protein is CASSLDTNTEAFF.